The present T cell receptor (beta chain) was sequenced within a study of blood T cells in healthy people across ages (dated by TCRdb to between 2014 and 2017). Describing the broader study: In model experiments, template switching captured about one uniquely barcoded TCR beta cDNA molecule for every two T cells. To avoid experimental bias, donors of different ages were randomly spread across the sequencing lanes. The donors were divided into four age groups: young (average 16 years), middle-aged (roughly 40), aged (around 67) and long-lived (approximately 74). Using deep sequencing normalized with unique cDNA molecular identifiers, the study measured how TCR beta repertoire diversity changes with age. For two donors (one aged 18 to 29 and one aged 80 or older), the study analyzed two additional independent replicas of 1 million unique cDNA reads from the same blood draw.

The full study reports these points: Bulk unsorted PBMC profiling prevented conclusive comparison of naive and antigen-experienced compartments. Observed TCR beta diversity per million T cells fell roughly linearly with age, and a significant reduction was already apparent by age roughly 40. Because donor CMV infection status was unknown, age-related changes in expanded clonotypes were potentially confounded. Compared with the aged group, the long-lived group had more naive CD4+ T cells, fewer expanded clones and increased TCR diversity, a pattern suggesting age selection. Total diversity estimates from one million sequenced T cells were considered lower bounds and underestimates. Observed TCR beta diversity correlated strongly with the percentage of naive T cells measured by flow cytometry.

The approximately 40 donors, aged about 6 to 90 years, were systemically healthy Caucasian individuals from Russia. Roughly 9 milliliters of peripheral blood were drawn from each donor into EDTA-treated Vacutainer tubes. Ficoll-Paque density-gradient centrifugation was used to isolate PBMCs, with at least 6.5 million obtained per sample. Trizol reagent was used to extract total RNA from PBMCs, with at least 5.5 micrograms per sample. For every donor, an aliquot of PBMCs went through flow cytometry to measure the percentages of naive CD45RAhigh/CD27high T cells. Receptors were amplified or captured by 5' RACE. Sequencing used an Illumina HiSeq 2500. The second PCR ran for roughly 7 to 12 cycles and used a J-beta primer mix along with a sample-barcoded 5' primer. A unique molecular identifier was introduced onto each TCR beta cDNA molecule by a template-switch 5' adaptor carrying 12 random nucleotides. Each sample yielded at least 3 million CDR3-containing paired-end reads. The Mint cDNA synthesis kit, primed by a TRBC-specific oligonucleotide, was used to synthesize first-strand cDNA from all RNA. All cDNA was treated with uracil-DNA glycosylase and then went through a first 18-cycle PCR with the universal primers M1SS and BC2_uni_R. Regarding the original processing steps: Each sample was normalized by randomly selecting 1 million high-quality reads, each carrying a distinct molecular identifier. Reads sharing molecular identifiers were discarded rather than binned into consensus sequences. MiTCR, run with a Q25 quality threshold and the strictest error-elimination algorithm, handled CDR3 identification, clonotype clustering and error correction. A nonparametric unseen species model with Euler transformation was used to estimate lower-bound total TCR beta diversity. TCRdb passed the public sequencing reads through fastp at Q25 and MiXCR, retaining productive beta sequences. CDR3 protein sequences are deduplicated, and each keeps its most common genes and DNA. Here the V and J calls rest on TCRdb's processing, not on the authors' analysis. The sample profile shows hundreds of thousands of distinct CDR3 sequences; around 20% of them were found once. The top ten hold 3% to 4.5% of the sample.

On this clonotype: The antigen this receptor binds is unknown. No qualities accompany the bases; no much larger clone lies one base away.

From the cysteine through the phenylalanine, the CDR3 covers 14 amino acids. CDR3 DNA is the only sequence kept; it has 42 bases, read in frame from the first base. After removal of 5 bases from V and 4 bases from J, the junction retains 5 bases not matched to a gene. For CDR1 and CDR2, the germline V gene lists MNHNS and SASEGT. Material: blood. This receptor was obtained from a man aged 70 or older in good health. The V and J segments used are TRBV6-1 and TRBJ2-3, with 8 bases in between that match TRBD1. CDR3 protein: CASSRQGAPDTQYF. The DNA sequence follows: TGTGCCAGCAGTCGCCAGGGGGCCCCAGATACGCAGTATTTT.